The T cell receptor beta chain under discussion was sequenced for a study of blood T cell repertoires in COVID-19 (dated by TCRdb to between 2020 and 2021). Broadly, across the study: Samples covering the acute and convalescent phases of COVID-19 were provided by collaborators in the United States, Italy and Spain. The repertoires were released in a freely available public database intended as a resource for research on the immune response to SARS-CoV-2. The material from the prospective study consisted of cDNA or gDNA derived from T cells, B-cell-depleted T cells, or PBMCs. HLA class I and class II types, where available, came from metadata supplied by the sample provider rather than from assay-based typing. Sample metadata almost always included a de-identified subject ID, COVID-19 status, age in years and sex. The samples were drawn from two sources: the first 160 participants of the ongoing ImmuneRACE study, and 1,000 to 1,500 subjects contributed by 6 global collaborators. The dataset comprised deeply sampled blood TCRbeta repertoires from subjects exposed to, actively infected with, or recovered from COVID-19.

CDR1 LNHDA and CDR2 SQIVND were looked up in the germline V gene (reference sequence). The junction carries 11 bases between V and J, which are trimmed by 9 bases and 5 bases respectively. Taken from cysteine to phenylalanine, the CDR3 has 13 residues. The CDR3 DNA has 39 bases and is translated from base 1. The collaborating institutions used their own protocols to collect whole blood in K2EDTA tubes. For TCRbeta analysis, collaborator samples were shipped as frozen whole blood, as isolated PBMCs, or as DNA extracted from either sample type. In regard to this clone: The target of this receptor is not known. Base qualities are not at hand, and no much larger clone is one base apart.

TCRbeta CDR3 regions were amplified from genomic DNA by means of the immunoSEQ Assay, a bias-controlled multiplex PCR. The paper's data handling went like this. The number of nucleated cells in each sample was estimated by amplification of reference gene primers within the assay. Sequence reads were collapsed and filtered to measure the absolute abundance of every unique TCRbeta CDR3 rearrangement. For each sample, productive Simpson clonality was calculated as the square root of Simpson's diversity index across productive rearrangements. Imported from immuneACCESS, the table was reduced by TCRdb to in-frame sequences with V and J called. These copies leave out some clones; in studies compared against another copy, an unresolved V gene accounts for under half, and the cause of the remainder is not known. V and J calls and clone size come straight from that table; D and trimming were deduced from the DNA. The sample table lists roughly 250,000 clones, 65% to 85% of them with a count of one. Of the sample, 8.6% is held by the ten largest clones.

Here is what the overall study found, with its caveats: The amount of clinical and demographic metadata varied by source and participant and was provided uncurated.

The chain uses TRBV19 and TRBJ1-6; D gene: possibly TRBD1, on 6 matching bases. Source material: peripheral blood. The receptor was isolated from a man in his forties or fifties with active or convalescent COVID-19. The bases read TGTGCCAGCAGGACAGAGAATAATTCACCCCTCCACTTT. Its product reads: CASRTENNSPLHF.